This is a list of T cell receptor beta chains from one sample in a study of beta chain features in type 1 diabetes. The repertoire was sequenced with immunoSEQ multiplex PCR; TCRdb's copy has only in-frame clones and lacks some. Counted here are 250,000 to 300,000 clones, over 11% occurring once; the ten biggest clones make up 0.015% to 0.02%. The sequenced material came from naive CD4+ T cells from blood. These receptors all come from a man aged 25 to 40 with type 1 diabetes. Each CDR3 is given with its conserved first and last residue. D genes are given only for firm matches. The size entry is marked missing in some rows and otherwise reads once, few, many or a size class.

j_call: TRBJ1-1; clone_size: few; v_call: TRBV2; d_call: -; cdr3_nt: TGTGCCAGCAGTGTGGGGGGGAGTGAAGCTTTCTTT; cdr3_aa: CASSVGGSEAFF
j_call: TRBJ2-1; clone_size: few; v_call: TRBV7-3; d_call: TRBD2; cdr3_nt: TGTGCCAGCAGTTTAGGACTAGCCGATTACAATGAGCAGTTCTTC; cdr3_aa: CASSLGLADYNEQFF
j_call: TRBJ2-7; clone_size: few; v_call: TRBV7-2; d_call: TRBD2; cdr3_nt: TGTGCCAGCAGCACCTCCCAGGGGACTAGCGGGGACTACGAGCAGTACTTC; cdr3_aa: CASSTSQGTSGDYEQYF
j_call: TRBJ2-5; clone_size: few; v_call: TRBV11-2; d_call: TRBD2; cdr3_nt: TGTGCCAGCAGCTTTATGGCTAGCGGGACTGAGACCCAGTACTTC; cdr3_aa: CASSFMASGTETQYF
j_call: TRBJ2-5; clone_size: few; v_call: TRBV5-1; d_call: -; cdr3_nt: TGCGCCAGCAGCTTGCAAACCGCGCCAGAGACCCAGTACTTC; cdr3_aa: CASSLQTAPETQYF
j_call: TRBJ2-1; clone_size: -; v_call: TRBV15; d_call: TRBD1; cdr3_nt: TGTGCCACCAGCAGCCGCAACAGGGGAGCTGAGCAGTTCTTC; cdr3_aa: CATSSRNRGAEQFF
j_call: TRBJ2-7; clone_size: -; v_call: TRBV5-6; d_call: TRBD1; cdr3_nt: TGTGCCAGCAGCAAAACCTCCGGGACAGGGGGTTACGAGCAGTACTTC; cdr3_aa: CASSKTSGTGGYEQYF
j_call: TRBJ1-5; clone_size: -; v_call: TRBV18; d_call: -; cdr3_nt: TGTGCCAGCTCACCACAGGAAGGGGAAAGCACCCAGCCCCAGCATTTT; cdr3_aa: CASSPQEGESTQPQHF
j_call: TRBJ2-2; clone_size: -; v_call: TRBV5-1; d_call: -; cdr3_nt: TGCGCCAGCAGCTTGGCCACAGGGTCCGTTTCTCCCGGGGAGCTGTTTTTT; cdr3_aa: CASSLATGSVSPGELFF
j_call: TRBJ2-7; clone_size: -; v_call: TRBV7-2; d_call: -; cdr3_nt: TGTGCCAGCAGCTCACCCTATGACAGAGAGGTCTACGAGCAGTACTTC; cdr3_aa: CASSSPYDREVYEQYF
j_call: TRBJ2-7; clone_size: -; v_call: TRBV5-1; d_call: -; cdr3_nt: TGCGCCAGCAGCTCCGGGACTGGAACCTACGAGCAGTACTTC; cdr3_aa: CASSSGTGTYEQYF
j_call: TRBJ1-1; clone_size: few; v_call: TRBV5-6; d_call: -; cdr3_nt: TGTGCCAGCAGCTTGCCAGGGGTGGGGATTGAAGCTTTCTTT; cdr3_aa: CASSLPGVGIEAFF
j_call: TRBJ1-5; clone_size: few; v_call: TRBV5-6; d_call: TRBD1; cdr3_nt: TGTGCCAGCAGCTTAGGGACAGTCAATCAGCCCCAGCATTTT; cdr3_aa: CASSLGTVNQPQHF
j_call: TRBJ1-2; clone_size: -; v_call: TRBV7-9; d_call: TRBD1; cdr3_nt: TGTGCCAGCAGCCCCTGGGACAGTAGTACCTATGGCTACACCTTC; cdr3_aa: CASSPWDSSTYGYTF
j_call: TRBJ2-3; clone_size: -; v_call: TRBV11-2; d_call: TRBD1; cdr3_nt: TGTGCCAGCAGCTCCGGACAGGGTCAGACAGATACGCAGTATTTT; cdr3_aa: CASSSGQGQTDTQYF
j_call: TRBJ2-7; clone_size: -; v_call: TRBV9; d_call: -; cdr3_nt: TGTGCCAGCAGCGTAGAGGCGCCAGGGCCCGAGCAGTACTTC; cdr3_aa: CASSVEAPGPEQYF
j_call: TRBJ2-3; clone_size: -; v_call: TRBV18; d_call: TRBD2; cdr3_nt: TGTGCCAGCTCACCAAGAGGACTAGCGATAAGCACAGATACGCAGTATTTT; cdr3_aa: CASSPRGLAISTDTQYF